The 6 T cell receptor beta chains listed next were all sequenced from one sample in a study of blood T cell repertoires in COVID-19. Assay used: immunoSEQ multiplex PCR; TCRdb lists only in-frame clones, some missing. Altogether 100,000 to 150,000 clones are present, 87% being singletons, with the ten largest covering about 3.6%. The source material was peripheral blood. The receptor set was obtained from a woman aged 60-75 years with acute or convalescent COVID-19.

The CDR3 sequence: CASTGIATYEQYF. As DNA, the CDR3 is TGTGCCAGCACCGGGATCGCCACCTACGAGCAGTACTTC. The chain joins TRBV28 to TRBJ2-7; D might be TRBD2 (5 bases). Trimming removed 7 bases from V and 2 bases from J, with 12 bases in between. Germline V gives CDR1 MDHEN, CDR2 SYDVKM. The CDR3 extends over 13 amino acids. Combining the CDR3 with reference TRBV28 and TRBJ2-7 gives the whole variable domain DVKVTQSSRYLVKRTGEKVFLECVQDMDHENMFWYRQDPGLGLRLIYFSYDVKMKEKGDIPEGYSVSREKKERFSLILESASTNQTSMYLCASTGIATYEQYFGPGTRLTVT.

The rearrangement joins TRBV2 to TRBJ1-1, with D tentatively TRBD1 (6 bases). CDR3 length: 12 amino acids. The V gene lost 5 bases and the J gene lost 3 bases, with 7 bases spanning the gap. Germline CDR1 is SNHLY and CDR2 is FYNNEI. The CDR3: CASSTGYTEAFF. DNA for the CDR3: TGTGCCAGCAGTACAGGGTACACTGAAGCTTTCTTT.

This chain joins TRBV19 and TRBJ1-4; TRBD1 might be the D (5 bases). Germline CDR1 reads LNHDA; CDR2 reads SQIVND (reference sequence). The CDR3 spans 14 residues. V was trimmed by 9 bases and J by 3 bases, leaving 14 bases between them. Here the CDR3 DNA reads TGTGCCAGCTCCTTGGGACTGCCTAATGAAAAACTGTTTTTT. The encoded protein is CASSLGLPNEKLFF.

The CDR3: CASRTGGAGNQPQHF. The CDR3 coding sequence is TGTGCCAGCAGGACAGGGGGCGCCGGCAATCAGCCCCAGCATTTT. The chain joins TRBV6-5 to TRBJ1-5, with 10 bases lining up with TRBD1. Germline-derived CDR1 and CDR2 are MNHEY and SVGAGI. With 6 bases clipped from V and 2 bases from J, the junction kept 4 bases outside the gene matches. The CDR3 runs 15 residues.

This clone was counted only a few times. The V and J genes are TRBV28 and TRBJ1-2; TRBD1 matches at 10 bases. There are 16 residues in the CDR3. Per germline, CDR1 MDHEN and CDR2 SYDVKM. The V and J ends lost 2 bases and 3 bases, in that order; junction bases with no gene match: 6. The CDR3 nucleotides read TGTGCCAGCAGTTTACCTCACGGGACAGGGGACTATGGCTACACCTTC. As protein: CASSLPHGTGDYGYTF.

DNA of the CDR3: TGTGCCAGCAGCTTGGCCGGGTCCGGCGGCAATCAGCCCCAGCATTTT. It is translated as CASSLAGSGGNQPQHF. The chain is built from TRBV5-6 and TRBJ1-5; D gene uncertain. Germline V gives CDR1 SGHDT, CDR2 YYEEEE. With 0 bases removed from V and 2 bases from J, the gap between germline ends came to 12 bases. CDR3 size: 16 residues.